Listed below are T cell receptor beta chains from one sample, sequenced in a study of long-term antiretroviral therapy in people with HIV. Profiled with immunoSEQ multiplex PCR; TCRdb holds only in-frame clones, not every one. The top ten clones hold less than 2.5% of a sample with around 30,000 clones, 96% of them seen once. Sample: unsorted PBMCs, taken around 6.6 years after starting antiretroviral therapy. Source of these receptors: a man under 40 with HIV. CDR3s include the opening cysteine and the closing phenylalanine or tryptophan. The order of the fields is CDR3 length, J gene, D gene, V gene, CDR3 DNA, CDR3 protein. D genes are given only for firm matches.

cdr3_length: 14
j_call: TRBJ2-6
d_call: -
v_call: TRBV5-1
cdr3_nt: TGCGCCAGCAGCTCAACTACTGGGGCCAACGTCCTGACTTTC
cdr3_aa: CASSSTTGANVLTF

cdr3_length: 18
j_call: TRBJ1-1
d_call: -
v_call: TRBV19
cdr3_nt: TGTGCCAGTAGTATAGCCCGGGGCAGGGGTTCCATGAACACTGAAGCTTTCTTT
cdr3_aa: CASSIARGRGSMNTEAFF

cdr3_length: 14
j_call: TRBJ1-1
d_call: -
v_call: TRBV13
cdr3_nt: TGTGCCAGCAGCTTCCCCTCACAGAACACTGAAGCTTTCTTT
cdr3_aa: CASSFPSQNTEAFF

cdr3_length: 14
j_call: TRBJ1-5
d_call: -
v_call: TRBV19
cdr3_nt: TGTGCCAGCAGGGTCTCCGGGAACCATCAGCCCCAGCATTTT
cdr3_aa: CASRVSGNHQPQHF

cdr3_length: 14
j_call: TRBJ2-2
d_call: -
v_call: TRBV6-5
cdr3_nt: TGTGCCAGCAGACCCCCGGGGTCCCCCGGGGAGCTGTTTTTT
cdr3_aa: CASRPPGSPGELFF

cdr3_length: 12
j_call: TRBJ2-5
d_call: -
v_call: TRBV30
cdr3_nt: TGTGCCTTTGGACTAACTCAAGAGACCCAGTACTTC
cdr3_aa: CAFGLTQETQYF

cdr3_length: 17
j_call: TRBJ1-1
d_call: TRBD1
v_call: TRBV4-1
cdr3_nt: TGCGCCAGCAGCCAAGGGCAACAGGGGGGGATGAGGACTGAAGCTTTCTTT
cdr3_aa: CASSQGQQGGMRTEAFF

cdr3_length: 15
j_call: TRBJ2-7
d_call: -
v_call: TRBV5-1
cdr3_nt: TGCGCCAGCAGCTTGGACGGGAGAACGATCGCCGAGCAGTACTTC
cdr3_aa: CASSLDGRTIAEQYF

cdr3_length: 13
j_call: TRBJ1-2
d_call: TRBD1
v_call: TRBV30
cdr3_nt: TGTGCCTGGAGTGCCCCGGGACAGAGGGACTACACCTTC
cdr3_aa: CAWSAPGQRDYTF

cdr3_length: 14
j_call: TRBJ2-3
d_call: TRBD2
v_call: TRBV19
cdr3_nt: TGTGCCAGTCGGACTAGCGGGGGTACAGATACGCAGTATTTT
cdr3_aa: CASRTSGGTDTQYF